The 27 T cell receptor beta chains given below trace back to one sample, sequenced in a study of CD8 T cells in Susac syndrome. With random hexamers, reverse transcription was performed on about 0.5 to 1 ug of RNA. TCRdb redid the calling of the immunoSEQ multiplex PCR reads with MiXCR, one entry per CDR3 protein. This table has about 180,000 distinct CDR3 sequences, approximately 95% appearing once. Material: CD8+ T cells from PBMCs. The origin of the receptors is a human donor with multiple sclerosis.

The gene calls are TRBV2 and TRBJ2-7; D is unresolved. This CDR3 spans 14 amino acids. V was pared by 4 bases and J by 2 bases, with 12 bases between. Germline-derived CDR1 and CDR2 are SNHLY and FYNNEI. CDR3 coding DNA: TGTGCCAGCAGTGTTGGGCGAATCACCTACGAGCAGTACTTC. Its protein is CASSVGRITYEQYF.

The rearrangement links TRBV15 to TRBJ2-2; tentatively, D is TRBD2 (5 bases). The CDR3 is 15 amino acids. The V gene's germline CDR1 is LNHNV and CDR2 YYDKDF (reference sequence). V was clipped by 2 bases and J by 4 bases, with 11 bases between them. The CDR3 region is CATSRTRGGTGELFF. As DNA, the CDR3 is TGTGCCACCAGCAGAACCCGCGGAGGCACCGGGGAGCTGTTTTTT.

This clonotype was detected only a few times. This chain connects TRBV2 to TRBJ2-1, with D tentatively TRBD1 or TRBD2 (5 bases each). Trimming took off 7 bases at V and 5 bases at J, with 12 bases between the two ends. The CDR3 consists of 13 residues. The germline V gene encodes CDR1 SNHLY and CDR2 FYNNEI. For the CDR3, the DNA is TGTGCCAGCAATTGGGGGACGGACAATGAGCAGTTCTTC. Translating gives CASNWGTDNEQFF.

This clonotype was detected once. The J gene is TRBJ2-3, the V gene TRBV4-1; D is undetermined. V was trimmed by 0 bases and J by 6 bases, leaving 4 bases between them. The CDR3 loop spans 12 amino acids. Germline CDR1 and CDR2: MGHRA and YSYEKL. The DNA for the CDR3 is TGCGCCAGCAGCCAAGATACGGATACGCAGTATTTT. It translates to CASSQDTDTQYF.

This rearrangement joins TRBV20-1 to TRBJ1-2; tentatively, D is TRBD1 (6 bases). Germline V lookup: CDR1 DFQATT, CDR2 SNEGSKA (reference sequence). CDR3 size: 15 residues. V lost 0 bases, J lost 4 bases, and 15 bases lay in between. This chain's CDR3 is CSARDNGGVAYGYTF. CDR3 nucleotide sequence: TGCAGTGCTAGAGATAACGGGGGCGTTGCCTATGGCTACACCTTC.

This clonotype came up a few times. The CDR3 is CASSPGFYEQYF. The DNA of the CDR3 is TGTGCCAGCAGCCCCGGGTTCTACGAGCAGTACTTC. The chain joins TRBV7-8 to TRBJ2-7; D not resolved. The CDR3 has 12 residues. In germline, CDR1 is SGHVS, CDR2 FQNEAQ. V gave up 5 bases and J gave up 3 bases, with 8 bases separating them.

V is TRBV5-4 and J is TRBJ2-3, with 13 bases fitting TRBD2. The trim removed 4 bases at V and 2 bases at J, leaving 4 bases unmatched. This CDR3 region has 16 residues. Germline CDR1 and CDR2: SGHNT and YYREEE (reference sequence). The chain's CDR3 is CASSPTSGGPTDTQYF. CDR3 nucleotide sequence: TGTGCCAGCAGCCCGACTAGCGGGGGGCCCACAGATACGCAGTATTTT.

Here the CDR3 reads CASSPSSGAPQETQYF. The CDR3 nucleotides are TGCGCCAGCAGCCCGTCTAGCGGGGCCCCTCAAGAGACCCAGTACTTC. The chain is built from TRBV5-1 and TRBJ2-5; 9 bases line up with TRBD2. With V trimmed by 4 bases and J by 2 bases, 9 bases remained unmatched. The CDR3 contains 16 residues. Germline V gives CDR1 SGHRS, CDR2 YFSETQ.

This rearrangement joins TRBV29-1 to TRBJ2-7, with D uncertain. Germline V gene sequence: CDR1 SQVTM, CDR2 ANQGSEA. V was clipped by 8 bases and J by 0 bases, with 14 bases between them. The CDR3 has 13 amino acids. The CDR3, as DNA: TGCAGCATCAGACGGATGACCTCCTACGAGCAGTACTTC. Translation: CSIRRMTSYEQYF.

This clonotype was observed once. This chain connects TRBV20-1 to TRBJ2-1; D unclear. Trimming cost V 2 bases and J 6 bases, with 20 bases left between them. CDR3 size: 16 residues. In germline, CDR1 is DFQATT, CDR2 SNEGSKA (reference sequence). CDR3 nucleotide sequence: TGCAGTGCTAGACCGGAGAGGCCCATTTTATCCAATGAGCAGTTCTTC. It encodes CSARPERPILSNEQFF.

This chain uses TRBV12-3 or TRBV12-4 with TRBJ1-5; possibly TRBD1 for D (6 bases). Trimming took 0 bases from V and 5 from J, leaving 14 bases between them. CDR3 length: 16 residues. The CDR3 here is CASSLADQPGDQPQHF. CDR3 sequence (DNA): TGTGCCAGCAGTTTAGCGGATCAGCCAGGGGATCAGCCCCAGCATTTT.

The gene calls are TRBV2 and TRBJ2-5; the D gene could be TRBD1 or TRBD2 (6 bases each). CDR1 is SNHLY and CDR2 is FYNNEI in the germline V gene. V lost 3 bases to trimming and J lost 0 bases, with 14 bases between them. The CDR3 contains 16 residues. CDR3 loop: CASSELGGRNQETQYF. CDR3 nucleotides: TGTGCCAGCAGTGAGCTCGGGGGCCGCAACCAAGAGACCCAGTACTTC.

The chain has TRBV3-1 and TRBJ2-1, with D unclear. Looked up from germline, CDR1 is LGHDT and CDR2 is YNNKEL (reference sequence). Trimming removed 8 bases from V and 9 bases from J, with 14 bases in between. The CDR3 has 12 residues. CDR3 bases: TGTGCCAGCTCTCACGCCGGCCCTGAGCAGTTCTTC. Encoded protein: CASSHAGPEQFF.

CDR3 nucleotides: TGTGCCAGCAAGTGGGGGGGATTGAACACTGAAGCTTTCTTT. Translating it yields CASKWGGLNTEAFF. The chain combines TRBV27 with TRBJ1-1, with a possible D match to TRBD1 (5 bases). Trimming shortened V by 7 bases and J by 0 bases, and 12 bases separated the two germline ends. CDR1 is MNHEY and CDR2 is SMNVEV in the germline V gene (reference sequence). The CDR3 contains 14 residues.

This chain uses TRBV28 with TRBJ2-1, with D tentatively TRBD2 (7 bases). The V end lost 5 bases, the J end lost 2 bases, and 13 bases lay between the germline ends. The CDR3 contains 15 residues. The germline V gene encodes CDR1 MDHEN and CDR2 SYDVKM. The CDR3 coding sequence is TGTGCCAGCAGTATCAAGGGGGGGACCTACAATGAGCAGTTCTTC. Protein: CASSIKGGTYNEQFF.

This chain joins TRBV29-1 and TRBJ2-7, with D possibly called TRBD1 or TRBD2 (6 bases each). Germline-derived CDR1 and CDR2 are SQVTM and ANQGSEA. Trimming left V 0 bases short and J 4 bases short, with 13 bases between. The length of the CDR3 is 14 residues. CDR3 DNA: TGCAGCGTTGAAGAGGGACAAGGGAGGTACGAGCAGTACTTC. Its protein product is CSVEEGQGRYEQYF.

About this clonotype: A read error may produce the germline difference seen at one junction end. The V and J genes are TRBV7-9 and TRBJ1-1; D is uncertain. This CDR3 comprises 12 residues. Germline assignment: CDR1 SEHNR and CDR2 FQNEAQ (reference sequence). DNA for the CDR3: TGTGCCAGCGGACGAGGGAACCCTGAAGCTTTCTTT. As protein: CASGRGNPEAFF.

The chain recombines TRBV9 with TRBJ1-1; D is undetermined. In germline, CDR1 is SGDLS, CDR2 YYNGEE. The CDR3 covers 14 residues. Trimming shortened V by 0 bases and J by 4 bases, and 10 bases separated the two germline ends. CDR3 nucleotides: TGTGCCAGCAGCGTAGGTCCGGGTTTCACTGAAGCTTTCTTT. Protein sequence: CASSVGPGFTEAFF.

The chain uses TRBV20-1 and TRBJ2-7; TRBD2 matches at 7 bases. The J segment lost 3 bases and the V segment lost 5 bases, leaving 7 bases of the junction unmatched. CDR1 and CDR2 from the germline V gene are DFQATT and SNEGSKA (reference sequence). This CDR3 is 13 amino acids long. The CDR3 sequence: CSASAGEVYEQYF. DNA for the CDR3: TGCAGTGCTTCGGCGGGAGAGGTCTACGAGCAGTACTTC.

This clonotype came up once. Its ends do not fully match the called genes, so a read error is possible. The V call is TRBV9, the J call TRBJ2-3, with 8 positions matching TRBD2. CDR3 length: 14 amino acids. The germline gives CDR1 SGDLS, CDR2 YYNGEE. CDR3 region: CASSVSGSKDTQYF. The DNA of the CDR3 is TGTGCCAGCAGCGTCAGCGGGAGCAAAGATACGCAGTATTTT.

The chain uses TRBV5-1 and TRBJ2-3; D may be TRBD1 (6 bases). V was clipped by 3 bases and J by 1 base, with 18 bases between them. The CDR3 extends over 17 amino acids. Germline V lookup: CDR1 SGHRS, CDR2 YFSETQ. The CDR3, as DNA: TGCGCCAGCAGCTCAAACGGACAGTCTCTCCGCACAGATACGCAGTATTTT. This sequence encodes CASSSNGQSLRTDTQYF.

In this sample, this clonotype turned up once. The chain combines TRBV14 with TRBJ1-2; D call uncertain. This CDR3 contains 17 residues. Trimming removed 1 base from V and 4 bases from J, with 19 bases in between. Looked up from germline, CDR1 is SGHDN and CDR2 is FVKESK. The CDR3 bases are TGTGCCAGCAGCCAAGTCTCAGGCGGAGATCCCCCCTATGGCTACACCTTC. Its protein is CASSQVSGGDPPYGYTF.

The genes are TRBV20-1 and TRBJ2-1; D not resolved. V lost 3 bases, J lost 9 bases, and 15 bases lay in between. This CDR3 comprises 13 residues. Germline CDR1 reads DFQATT; CDR2 reads SNEGSKA (reference sequence). CDR3 residues: CSASRPNTPEQFF. In DNA, the CDR3 is TGCAGTGCTAGTCGCCCTAACACCCCTGAGCAGTTCTTC.

The V gene is TRBV3-1, the J gene TRBJ1-2, with D perhaps matching TRBD1 (6 bases). V was shortened by 0 bases and J by 7 bases, with 21 bases between the two germline ends. CDR3 length: 17 amino acids. Germline V CDR1 and CDR2: LGHDT, YNNKEL (reference sequence). In DNA, the CDR3 is TGTGCCAGCAGCCAAGATACTGAGGGGGGCTTTACGACTGGCTACACCTTC. It encodes CASSQDTEGGFTTGYTF.

This chain uses TRBV27 with TRBJ1-2; tentatively, D is TRBD1 (6 bases). Germline-derived CDR1 and CDR2 are MNHEY and SMNVEV (reference sequence). The germline V and J ends were trimmed by 3 bases and 7 bases, with 12 bases remaining between them. The CDR3 contains 13 residues. Here the CDR3 DNA reads TGTGCCAGCAGTTTTGGGGGGGCTAGTGGCTACACCTTC. As protein: CASSFGGASGYTF.

The V call is TRBV6-5, the J call TRBJ2-7, with D possibly matching TRBD2 (5 bases). The V end was cut by 5 bases, the J end by 4 bases, with 9 bases between. Germline CDR1 reads MNHEY; CDR2 reads SVGAGI. This CDR3 contains 12 residues. CDR3 protein: CASSDEGYEQYF. CDR3 sequence (DNA): TGTGCCAGCAGTGATGAGGGATACGAGCAGTACTTC.

The chain uses TRBV12-3 or TRBV12-4 and TRBJ1-4; D is unclear. This CDR3 spans 12 amino acids. The V gene lost 6 bases and the J gene lost 5 bases, with 7 bases spanning the gap. The CDR3 DNA sequence: TGTGCCAGCAGCCCCGAAAATGAAAAACTGTTTTTT. Translated, it gives CASSPENEKLFF.